This T cell receptor (beta chain) was profiled in a study of blood T cell repertoires in COVID-19. On the study more broadly: COVID-19 samples collected from the United States, Italy and Spain covered acute and convalescent phases. T cells, B-cell-depleted T cells, or PBMCs provided the cDNA or gDNA that served as material.

Original methodology: Amplifying reference gene primers gave estimates of nucleated cell counts. The protocol was immunoSEQ multiplex PCR, while the TCRdb copy is restricted to in-frame clones and leaves out a portion. Clone size and V and J calls were adopted from that table, with D and trimming inferred from the DNA. The data hold about 210,000 clones, with roughly 80% observed a single time. V dropped 1 base and J dropped 2 bases, with 10 bases sitting between them. Looked up from germline, CDR1 is SGDLS and CDR2 is YYNGEE. The CDR3 extends over 15 amino acids. This chain links TRBV9 with TRBJ2-1; maybe TRBD1 (5 bases). The sequence was collected from a woman aged 70-85 years with COVID-19, enrolled during active disease. The sample comprised peripheral blood. CDR3 sequence: CASSVQGLPYNEQFF. DNA for the CDR3: TGTGCCAGCAGCGTACAGGGCCTACCCTACAATGAGCAGTTCTTC. The variable domain in full, with the rest retrieved from reference TRBV9 and TRBJ2-1, is DSGVTQTPKHLITATGQRVTLRCSPRSGDLSVYWYQQSLDQGLQFLIQYYNGEERAKGNILERFSAQQFPDLHSELNLSSLELGDSALYFCASSVQGLPYNEQFFGPGTRLTVL.